This T cell receptor (beta chain) was found in a study of siplizumab effects on memory and regulatory T cells. Study-level results: A significant reduction in alloreactive sequences traceable to unstimulated CD4+ memory cells was produced by siplizumab.

Generated by immunoSEQ multiplex PCR, the TCRdb table keeps only in-frame clones and is missing some. The sample lists over 100,000 clones; approximately 90% were seen once. After removal of 0 bases from V and 7 bases from J, the junction contained 6 bases not matched to a gene. This CDR3 has 16 residues. From germline, CDR1 is SGHTS and CDR2 YDEGEE. Worth noting for this clone: Its antigen is not known.

Material: CD4+ T cells sorted from blood. V and J are TRBV5-8 and TRBJ2-3; 12 nucleotides line up with TRBD2. The clonotype comes from a human donor in good health. CDR3 sequence reads: CASSLAALAGGNTQYF. The CDR3 bases are TGTGCCAGCAGCTTGGCCGCACTAGCGGGAGGTAATACGCAGTATTTT.